Listed here are 6 T cell receptor beta chains from one sample, sequenced in a study of cytomegalovirus exposure and HLA in healthy donors. PCR involved 60 Vbeta and 13 Jbeta primers. TCRdb's table, derived via immunoSEQ multiplex PCR, lists solely in-frame clones and lacks some. Here the sample spans 150,000 or so clones, about 80% being singletons. The sample comprised PBMCs. The receptors here all came from a middle-aged woman in good health and CMV-seronegative.

The chain couples TRBV6-1 to TRBJ2-2, with D unclear. Looked up from germline, CDR1 is MNHNS and CDR2 is SASEGT. This CDR3 spans 14 amino acids. Trimming left V 9 bases short and J 3 bases short, with 14 bases between. CDR3 residues: CASTHSHHTGELFF. The CDR3 DNA reads TGTGCCAGTACCCATTCACATCACACCGGGGAGCTGTTTTTT.

The rearrangement uses TRBV5-4 and TRBJ2-5; D gene ambiguous. Germline V gene lookup returns CDR1 SGHNT and CDR2 YYREEE (reference sequence). The V and J ends lost 4 bases and 1 base respectively, with 11 bases between them. The CDR3 runs to 14 residues. CDR3 coding DNA: TGTGCCAGCAGCCTGGAATTATTCCAAGAGACCCAGTACTTC. Amino acids: CASSLELFQETQYF.

V is TRBV5-4 and J is TRBJ2-3, with TRBD2 as a possible D gene (5 bases). V was pared by 4 bases and J by 1 base, with 19 bases between. The V gene's germline CDR1 is SGHNT and CDR2 YYREEE (reference sequence). CDR3 length equals 17 residues. CDR3 region: CASSPEPDWAGTDTQYF. The DNA of the CDR3 is TGTGCCAGCAGCCCTGAACCGGACTGGGCGGGCACAGATACGCAGTATTTT.

This clone was seen only a few times. The V call is TRBV19, the J call TRBJ1-1; TRBD1 matches 7 bases. V lost 4 bases to trimming and J lost 3 bases; unmatched junction nucleotides: 5. From germline, CDR1 is LNHDA and CDR2 SQIVND (reference sequence). CDR3 length equals 14 residues. CDR3 region: CASSTRGIYTEAFF. The DNA of the CDR3 is TGTGCCAGTAGTACCAGGGGGATTTACACTGAAGCTTTCTTT.

This chain connects TRBV4-2 to TRBJ2-5, with a possible D match to TRBD2 (5 bases). The CDR3 is 20 residues long. In germline, CDR1 is LGHNA, CDR2 YNFKEQ. The V end was cut by 0 bases, the J end by 0 bases, with 23 bases between. The CDR3 loop is CASSQDPNTRATLDQETQYF. CDR3 sequence (DNA): TGTGCCAGCAGCCAAGACCCCAACACGAGGGCCACACTAGACCAAGAGACCCAGTACTTC.

The chain has TRBV30 and TRBJ2-5, with a tentative D call TRBD2 (6 bases). CDR1 is GTSNPN, CDR2 SVGIG, per germline (reference sequence). CDR3 length: 13 residues. Trimming took 3 bases from V and 4 from J, leaving 12 bases between them. CDR3 amino acids: CAWRGGPSETQYF. The CDR3 nucleotides read TGTGCCTGGAGGGGGGGACCGTCAGAGACCCAGTACTTC.